This is a list of T cell receptor beta chains from one sample in a study of control samples from healthy donors and cancer patients. Profiling relied on immunoSEQ multiplex PCR, and the TCRdb table lists in-frame clones only, not all of them. The table records around 110,000 clones, 88% of them present only once. The sample comprised blood. The origin of the receptors is a woman in her 70s in good health. Each CDR3 is given with its conserved first and last residue. The D gene is left open where the match is weak. Only part of the rows carry a size: once, few, many, or a class if the clone is expanded.

J: TRBJ2-6
V: TRBV18
D: .
size: .
DNA: TGTGCCAGCTCAGGGGGGAAACGCCCCCTTGGGGCCAACGTCCTGACTTTC
CDR3: CASSGGKRPLGANVLTF

J: TRBJ1-2
V: TRBV5-8
D: .
size: .
DNA: TGTGCCAGCAGCTTCCACACCTATCAGGCTCTTATCGGCTACACCTTC
CDR3: CASSFHTYQALIGYTF

J: TRBJ2-3
V: TRBV29-1
D: TRBD1
size: once
DNA: TGCAGCGTTGAAGATACAGGGGATGGAACAGATACGCAGTATTTT
CDR3: CSVEDTGDGTDTQYF

J: TRBJ2-5
V: TRBV27
D: .
size: .
DNA: TGTGCCAGCAGTCGCGGGGGCCTTTTAGAGACCCAGTACTTC
CDR3: CASSRGGLLETQYF

J: TRBJ2-1
V: TRBV2
D: .
size: .
DNA: TGTGCCAGCAACCAACAGGGCCTGAGCTCCTACAATGAGCAGTTCTTC
CDR3: CASNQQGLSSYNEQFF

J: TRBJ2-3
V: TRBV10-3
D: .
size: .
DNA: TGTGCCATCAAGAACGGGGAAAGCACAGATACGCAGTATTTT
CDR3: CAIKNGESTDTQYF

J: TRBJ1-1
V: TRBV6-5
D: .
size: .
DNA: TGTGCCAGCAGTTACTCGGCCGTATTGCGTGAAGCTTTCTTT
CDR3: CASSYSAVLREAFF

J: TRBJ2-3
V: TRBV9
D: .
size: .
DNA: TGTGCCAGCAGCTTCACTAGGAGCACAGATACGCAGTATTTT
CDR3: CASSFTRSTDTQYF

J: TRBJ2-7
V: TRBV6-5
D: TRBD1
size: .
DNA: TGTGCCAGCAGTAGAGACAGGGTTTACGAGCAGTACTTC
CDR3: CASSRDRVYEQYF

J: TRBJ1-2
V: TRBV29-1
D: .
size: .
DNA: TGCAGCGCCGGGCGAGGGATTACTTATGGCTACACCTTC
CDR3: CSAGRGITYGYTF